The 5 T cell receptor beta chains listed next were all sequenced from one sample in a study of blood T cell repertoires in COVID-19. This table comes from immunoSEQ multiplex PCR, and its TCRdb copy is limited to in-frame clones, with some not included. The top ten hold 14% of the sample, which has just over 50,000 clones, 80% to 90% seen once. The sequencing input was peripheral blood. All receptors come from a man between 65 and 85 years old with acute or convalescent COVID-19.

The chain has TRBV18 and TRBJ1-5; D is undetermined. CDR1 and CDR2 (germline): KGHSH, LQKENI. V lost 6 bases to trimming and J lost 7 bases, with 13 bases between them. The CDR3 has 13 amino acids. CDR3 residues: CASSEGLEQPQHF. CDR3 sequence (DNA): TGTGCCAGCTCGGAGGGTCTGGAACAGCCCCAGCATTTT.

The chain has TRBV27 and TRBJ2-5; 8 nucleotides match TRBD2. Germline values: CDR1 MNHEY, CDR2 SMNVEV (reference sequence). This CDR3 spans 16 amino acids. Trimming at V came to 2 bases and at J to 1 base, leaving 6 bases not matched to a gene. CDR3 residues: CASSLEVAGTQETQYF. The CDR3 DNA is TGTGCCAGCAGTTTAGAAGTAGCGGGAACCCAAGAGACCCAGTACTTC.

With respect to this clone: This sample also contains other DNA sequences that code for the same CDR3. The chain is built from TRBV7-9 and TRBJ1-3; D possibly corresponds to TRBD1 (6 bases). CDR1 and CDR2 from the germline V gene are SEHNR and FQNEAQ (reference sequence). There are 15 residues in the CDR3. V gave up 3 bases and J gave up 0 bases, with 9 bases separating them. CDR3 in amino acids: CASSLLRGSGNTIYF. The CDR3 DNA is TGTGCCAGCAGCTTGCTCAGGGGCTCTGGAAACACCATATATTTT.

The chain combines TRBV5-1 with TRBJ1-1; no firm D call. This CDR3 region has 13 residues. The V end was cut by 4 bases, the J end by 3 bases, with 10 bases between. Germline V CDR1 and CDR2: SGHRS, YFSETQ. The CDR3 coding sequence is TGCGCCAGCAGCCCTGGCGGAGACACTGAAGCTTTCTTT. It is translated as CASSPGGDTEAFF.

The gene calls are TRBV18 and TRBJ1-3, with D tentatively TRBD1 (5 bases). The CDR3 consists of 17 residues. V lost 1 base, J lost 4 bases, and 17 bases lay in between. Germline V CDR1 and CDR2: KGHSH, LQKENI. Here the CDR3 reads CASSPRDSYSGGNTIYF. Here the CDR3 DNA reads TGTGCCAGCTCACCACGGGACTCCTACTCGGGAGGAAACACCATATATTTT.